This passage covers 16 T cell receptor beta chains from one sample sequenced in a study of CD8 T cells in Susac syndrome. Random hexamers primed reverse transcription of about 0.5 to 1 ug RNA. TCRdb independently ran MiXCR on the immunoSEQ multiplex PCR reads; one entry per CDR3 protein. Here the sample spans just over 300,000 distinct CDR3 sequences, just over 90% being singletons. Material for sequencing was CD4+ T cells from PBMCs. These receptors were obtained from a human donor with multiple sclerosis.

The chain carries TRBV20-1 and TRBJ2-7, with 8 bases that match TRBD2. The CDR3 contains 16 residues. Looked up from germline, CDR1 is DFQATT and CDR2 is SNEGSKA (reference sequence). V trimming: 0 bases; J trimming: 3 bases; junction bases outside the gene matches: 10. The CDR3 DNA is TGCAGTGCTAGAGACCCCGGGACTAGGGGCCTCTACGAGCAGTACTTC. Amino acids: CSARDPGTRGLYEQYF.

This chain joins TRBV20-1 and TRBJ2-5; D gene unclear. The CDR3 runs 12 residues. Germline V gene sequence: CDR1 DFQATT, CDR2 SNEGSKA (reference sequence). Deletions cut 6 bases from V and 2 bases from J, with 10 bases between. The CDR3 loop reads CSASKVQETQYF. For the CDR3, the DNA is TGCAGTGCCAGTAAAGTTCAAGAGACCCAGTACTTC.

As regards this clonotype: The DNA is omitted, as the CDR3 cannot be located on it reliably, and the CDR3 follows TCRdb's listing. The chain has TRBV7-3 and TRBJ2-2. CDR1 is SGHTA, CDR2 FQGTGA, per germline. Ends included, the CDR3 has 17 residues. CDR3: CASSSPVGSGTPGSCFF.

The chain couples TRBV20-1 to TRBJ2-3, with D possibly TRBD2 on 5 matching bases. Germline V gene sequence: CDR1 DFQATT, CDR2 SNEGSKA (reference sequence). V gave up 3 bases and J gave up 4 bases, with 14 bases separating them. CDR3 length equals 14 residues. The CDR3 sequence: CSARKGFSADTQYF. In DNA, the CDR3 is TGCAGTGCTAGGAAAGGGTTTAGCGCAGATACGCAGTATTTT.

The J gene is TRBJ2-1, the V gene TRBV20-1, with D tentatively TRBD1 (6 bases). The V gene lost 3 bases and the J gene lost 0 bases, with 12 bases spanning the gap. There are 15 residues in the CDR3. CDR1 is DFQATT and CDR2 is SNEGSKA in the germline V gene (reference sequence). The CDR3 is CSARERGSSYNEQFF. Written as DNA, the CDR3 is TGCAGTGCTAGGGAAAGGGGGAGCTCCTACAATGAGCAGTTCTTC.

The CDR3 region is CASSELISTDTQYF. The CDR3 DNA sequence: TGTGCCAGCAGTGAACTCATCAGCACAGATACGCAGTATTTT. The chain couples TRBV2 to TRBJ2-3; no definite D call. The V end was cut by 2 bases, the J end by 0 bases, with 6 bases between. This CDR3 has 14 amino acids. From germline, CDR1 is SNHLY and CDR2 FYNNEI.

This clonotype was seen once. The chain carries TRBV7-3 and TRBJ1-2; maybe TRBD1 (5 bases). The CDR3 loop spans 14 amino acids. Germline V gene lookup returns CDR1 SGHTA and CDR2 FQGTGA. The V end was cut by 4 bases, the J end by 6 bases, with 15 bases between. As DNA, the CDR3 is TGTGCCAGCAGCTCCGCCGGGGGTGGGCATGGCTACACCTTC. Its translation is CASSSAGGGHGYTF.

CDR3 sequence (DNA): TGCAGTGCTAGAAATCCTCGGGACCCCGGGGAGACCCAGTACTTC. Residues: CSARNPRDPGETQYF. The chain couples TRBV20-1 to TRBJ2-5; D is perhaps TRBD1 or TRBD2 (5 bases each). CDR3 length: 15 amino acids. V lost 2 bases and J lost 5, with 18 bases in between. Germline V gene sequence: CDR1 DFQATT, CDR2 SNEGSKA (reference sequence).

This chain links TRBV7-6 with TRBJ2-2; the D gene is possibly TRBD1 (6 bases). The germline V gene has CDR1 SGHVS and CDR2 FNYEAQ. Trimming took 5 bases from V and 8 from J, leaving 21 bases between them. The CDR3 is 16 residues long. The CDR3 DNA sequence: TGTGCCAGCAGCCTGCACAGGGTACCAGGACTTGGGGAGCTGTTTTTT. Protein product: CASSLHRVPGLGELFF.

The genes are TRBV13 and TRBJ1-1, with D perhaps matching TRBD1 (5 bases). Germline V gene sequence: CDR1 PRHDT, CDR2 FYEKMQ (reference sequence). The V end was cut by 2 bases, the J end by 1 base, with 11 bases between. The CDR3 contains 15 residues. The CDR3 DNA reads TGTGCCAGCAGCTTACTGAAGGGGCGGAACACTGAAGCTTTCTTT. Protein sequence: CASSLLKGRNTEAFF.

The gene calls are TRBV5-4 and TRBJ2-1; D uncertain. The CDR3 consists of 14 residues. Looked up from germline, CDR1 is SGHNT and CDR2 is YYREEE (reference sequence). The ends were cut back, 1 base at V and 3 bases at J, with 8 bases in the middle. CDR3 coding DNA: TGTGCCAGCAGCTTGATTGACTTCTACAATGAGCAGTTCTTC. It codes for CASSLIDFYNEQFF.

The chain couples TRBV19 to TRBJ1-5, with D uncertain. The CDR3 totals 14 residues. V was shortened by 3 bases and J by 11 bases, with 17 bases between the two germline ends. Germline V lookup: CDR1 LNHDA, CDR2 SQIVND (reference sequence). CDR3 sequence reads: CASSILVGPRAQHF. CDR3 sequence (DNA): TGTGCCAGTAGTATCCTGGTGGGCCCTCGGGCCCAGCATTTT. Full variable domain (outside the CDR3, taken from reference TRBV19 and TRBJ1-5): DGGITQSPKYLFRKEGQNVTLSCEQNLNHDAMYWYRQDPGQGLRLIYYSQIVNDFQKGDIAEGYSVSREKKESFPLTVTSAQKNPTAFYLCASSILVGPRAQHFGDGTRLSIL.

This clonotype has just a few counts. The chain employs TRBV12-3 or TRBV12-4 and TRBJ2-2; 7 nucleotides agree with TRBD2. This CDR3 has 13 residues. Trimming took 4 bases from V and 6 from J; bases not matched to a gene: 2. CDR3 DNA: TGTGCCAGCAGTTCCCGGGAGGCCGGGGAGCTGTTTTTT. It yields the protein CASSSREAGELFF.

This chain links TRBV18 with TRBJ2-6; either TRBD1 or TRBD2 may fit D (6 bases each). This CDR3 contains 14 residues. V gave up 3 bases and J gave up 9 bases, with 12 bases separating them. Germline V CDR1 and CDR2: KGHSH, LQKENI. CDR3 sequence: CASSPDRGHNVLTF. The CDR3 region has the DNA TGTGCCAGCTCACCTGACCGGGGGCACAACGTCCTGACTTTC.

This chain links TRBV20-1 with TRBJ1-5; D remains unclear. The CDR3 totals 15 residues. Trimming pared 3 bases from V and 3 bases from J, leaving 15 bases between. Germline CDR1 reads DFQATT; CDR2 reads SNEGSKA (reference sequence). CDR3 sequence reads: CSARGGGRFNQPQHF. DNA of the CDR3: TGCAGTGCTAGGGGAGGAGGACGGTTCAATCAGCCCCAGCATTTT.

The genes are TRBV7-2 and TRBJ1-6, with no clear D. Germline loops: CDR1 SGHTA, CDR2 FQGNSA. The CDR3 totals 16 residues. The germline V and J ends were trimmed by 1 base and 7 bases, with 14 bases remaining between them. The CDR3 protein is CASSLVSTRQNSPLHF. CDR3 bases: TGTGCCAGCAGCTTAGTTTCGACACGCCAGAATTCACCCCTCCACTTT. The full variable domain, completed using reference TRBV7-2 and TRBJ1-6, is GAGVSQSPSNKVTEKGKDVELRCDPISGHTALYWYRQSLGQGLEFLIYFQGNSAPDKSGLPSDRFSAERTGGSVSTLTIQRTQQEDSAVYLCASSLVSTRQNSPLHFGNGTRLTVT.